This passage covers 15 T cell receptor beta chains from one sample sequenced in a study of human thymus T cells. Resections that were taken during corrective heart surgery supplied the thymus tissue. Libraries were prepared by immunoSEQ multiplex PCR; TCRdb keeps only in-frame clonotypes and omits some of them. In the table there are about 78,000 clones, approximately 97% of which are singletons. The sample taken for sequencing was thymus tissue. Every receptor here comes from a boy under two years old with a congenital heart defect but otherwise immunologically healthy.

The chain couples TRBV12-5 to TRBJ1-2, with TRBD1 matching over 7 bases. Germline V gives CDR1 LGHNT, CDR2 FRNRAP. The CDR3 runs to 18 residues. V dropped 0 bases and J dropped 2; count of bases not matched to a gene: 12. The DNA of the CDR3 is TGTGCTAGTGGTTTGGTACGGACAGGCCTTACTCGCAACTATGGCTACACCTTC. Protein product: CASGLVRTGLTRNYGYTF.

The chain recombines TRBV5-1 with TRBJ1-2; TRBD1 matches at 7 bases. V gave up 5 bases and J gave up 4 bases; unmatched junction bases: 8. This CDR3 has 14 residues. Germline lookup yields CDR1 SGHRS and CDR2 YFSETQ. The CDR3 DNA reads TGCGCCAGCAGGGGGACAGCCCGCGGCTATGGCTACACCTTC. This codes for CASRGTARGYGYTF. Complete variable domain (other parts from reference TRBV5-1 and TRBJ1-2): KAGVTQTPRYLIKTRGQQVTLSCSPISGHRSVSWYQQTPGQGLQFLFEYFSETQRNKGNFPGRFSGRQFSNSRSEMNVSTLELGDSALYLCASRGTARGYGYTFGSGTRLTVV.

The chain couples TRBV5-8 to TRBJ1-5, with 9 bases matching TRBD1. Germline lookup yields CDR1 SGHTS and CDR2 YDEGEE. V gave up 4 bases and J gave up 4 bases; unmatched junction bases: 3. The CDR3 loop spans 14 amino acids. CDR3 sequence: CASSPGQGNQPQHF. CDR3 bases: TGTGCCAGCAGCCCCGGACAGGGGAATCAGCCCCAGCATTTT.

V gene TRBV13 combines with J gene TRBJ2-7; perhaps TRBD1 as D (6 bases). The ends were cut back, 0 bases at V and 6 bases at J, with 9 bases in the middle. In germline, CDR1 is PRHDT, CDR2 FYEKMQ (reference sequence). There are 13 residues in the CDR3. CDR3: CASSLGFRGEQYF. As DNA, the CDR3 is TGTGCCAGCAGCTTAGGTTTCAGGGGCGAGCAGTACTTC.

This chain uses TRBV28 with TRBJ2-2, with a tentative D call TRBD2 (6 bases). The V gene's germline CDR1 is MDHEN and CDR2 SYDVKM. This CDR3 contains 16 residues. Trimming removed 8 bases at V and 4 bases at J, with 20 bases between. The CDR3 reads CASRRDPLASTGELFF. DNA of the CDR3: TGTGCCAGCCGTAGAGACCCTCTAGCGAGCACCGGGGAGCTGTTTTTT.

This chain uses TRBV7-9 with TRBJ2-5, with 10 bases lining up with TRBD2. Per the germline V gene, CDR1 is SEHNR and CDR2 is FQNEAQ (reference sequence). V lost 5 bases, J lost 4 bases, and 7 bases stayed unmatched. The CDR3 has 15 amino acids. The CDR3 DNA sequence: TGTGCCAGCAGCATGGGAGTAGCGGGGGGAGAGACCCAGTACTTC. Its protein is CASSMGVAGGETQYF.

This clone was observed a handful of times. This chain connects TRBV6-5 to TRBJ2-2, with D possibly TRBD1 on 5 matching bases. V lost 4 bases to trimming and J lost 5 bases, with 5 bases between them. Per the germline V gene, CDR1 is MNHEY and CDR2 is SVGAGI. The CDR3 is 12 residues long. The CDR3: CASSSGTGELFF. CDR3 in DNA: TGTGCCAGCAGTTCAGGGACCGGGGAGCTGTTTTTT.

The V and J genes are TRBV6-5 and TRBJ1-2; 10 bases fit TRBD1. Germline CDR1 MNHEY, CDR2 SVGAGI. V gave up 6 bases and J gave up 6 bases; unmatched junction bases: 4. The CDR3 length is 13 residues. CDR3 sequence reads: CASSRGQGNGYTF. CDR3 nucleotides: TGTGCCAGCAGCCGGGGACAGGGGAATGGCTACACCTTC.

The chain joins TRBV5-6 to TRBJ2-1; D gene unclear. CDR1 and CDR2 from the germline V gene are SGHDT and YYEEEE. The germline V and J ends were trimmed by 2 bases and 9 bases, with 15 bases remaining between them. This CDR3 spans 14 amino acids. As DNA, the CDR3 is TGTGCCAGCAGCTTTCAAAGGGATAGTAGTGAGCAGTTCTTC. Its protein product is CASSFQRDSSEQFF.

The chain couples TRBV5-1 to TRBJ1-1; possible D gene TRBD1, 6 bases. In germline, CDR1 is SGHRS, CDR2 YFSETQ. Deletions cut 0 bases from V and 0 bases from J, with 21 bases between. The CDR3 totals 19 residues. CDR3 in DNA: TGCGCCAGCAGCTTGGATCCGGACAGACGAGCAGGGGTGAACACTGAAGCTTTCTTT. Protein: CASSLDPDRRAGVNTEAFF.

The chain recombines TRBV5-8 with TRBJ2-4; 7 bases align to TRBD1. Germline V CDR1 and CDR2: SGHTS, YDEGEE. The junction had 13 bases not matched to a gene; V was cut back by 4 bases and J by 3 bases. The CDR3 totals 17 residues. CDR3 coding DNA: TGTGCCAGCAGCCACAACTCAAACAGGGGCAACAAAAACATTCAGTACTTC. It yields the protein CASSHNSNRGNKNIQYF.

This chain links TRBV5-6 with TRBJ1-5; the match to TRBD1 covers 7 bases. The CDR3 runs 15 residues. The junction had 9 bases not matched to a gene; V was cut back by 4 bases and J by 5 bases. Germline V gene lookup returns CDR1 SGHDT and CDR2 YYEEEE. CDR3 in DNA: TGTGCCAGCAGCAACGACAGGGAGGAGTATCAGCCCCAGCATTTT. Its translation is CASSNDREEYQPQHF.

The J gene is TRBJ1-1, the V gene TRBV28; perhaps TRBD1 as D (5 bases). Trimming stripped 5 bases from V and 2 bases from J, with 12 bases between. Germline V CDR1 and CDR2: MDHEN, SYDVKM. The CDR3 loop spans 14 amino acids. This chain's CDR3 is CASSRGHRNTEAFF. CDR3 in DNA: TGTGCCAGCAGTCGCGGACACAGAAACACTGAAGCTTTCTTT.

V gene TRBV28 combines with J gene TRBJ2-7; D could derive from TRBD1 or TRBD2 (5 bases each). The CDR3 is made up of 14 amino acids. Trimming took 6 bases from V and 4 from J, leaving 16 bases between them. Germline V gene data show CDR1 as MDHEN and CDR2 as SYDVKM. The CDR3, as DNA: TGTGCCAGCAGCCCCGAGGGGTGGTTTTACGAGCAGTACTTC. Translation: CASSPEGWFYEQYF.

The V and J genes are TRBV10-3 and TRBJ1-2, with TRBD1 matching 7 bases. Germline V gives CDR1 ENHRY, CDR2 SYGVKD. With 3 bases clipped from V and 6 bases from J, the junction kept 13 bases outside the gene matches. The CDR3 is 16 amino acids. CDR3 DNA sequence: TGTGCCATCAGTGAATGGGACAGCCCGGATGAAAATGGCTACACCTTC. It is translated as CAISEWDSPDENGYTF.